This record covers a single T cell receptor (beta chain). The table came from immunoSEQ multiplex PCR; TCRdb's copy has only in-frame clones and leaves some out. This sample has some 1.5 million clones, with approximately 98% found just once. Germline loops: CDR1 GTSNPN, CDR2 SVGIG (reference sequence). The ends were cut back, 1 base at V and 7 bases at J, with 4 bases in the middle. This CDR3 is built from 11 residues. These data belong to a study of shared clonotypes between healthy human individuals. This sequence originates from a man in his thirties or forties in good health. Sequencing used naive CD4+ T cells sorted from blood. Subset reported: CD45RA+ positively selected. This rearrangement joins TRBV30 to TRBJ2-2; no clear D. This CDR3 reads CAWSGVGELFF. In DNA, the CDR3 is TGTGCCTGGAGTGGGGTCGGGGAGCTGTTTTTT. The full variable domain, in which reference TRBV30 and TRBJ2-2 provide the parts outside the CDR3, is SQTIHQWPATLVQPVGSPLSLECTVEGTSNPNLYWYRQAAGRGLQLLFYSVGIGQISSEVPQNLSASRPQDRQFILSSKKLLLSDSGFYLCAWSGVGELFFGEGSRLTVL.